This T cell receptor beta chain was obtained from a study of identical twins. V gave up 7 bases and J gave up 2 bases, with 7 bases separating them. This CDR3 is 12 amino acids long. From the 5' RACE reads, TCRdb called clonotypes with MiXCR, one entry per CDR3 protein. Of around 230,000 distinct CDR3 sequences in the sample, roughly a tenth are singletons; the top ten hold around 5.1%. Healthy Caucasians alone served as donors. Material for sequencing was memory (CD45RO+) T cells sorted from blood. V usage is TRBV12-3 or TRBV12-4 and J usage is TRBJ2-3; D is undetermined. This clonotype was sampled from a woman aged 18-35 years in good health. The CDR3 DNA reads TGTGCCAGCAATGAGGTCACAGATACGCAGTATTTT. Amino acid sequence: CASNEVTDTQYF.